This record covers a single T cell receptor beta chain. The record originates from a study of T cell changes during pregnancy in multiple sclerosis. Sequencing was performed with immunoSEQ multiplex PCR; in TCRdb, only in-frame clones are kept and a portion is missing. The sample has tens of thousands of clones; 85% to 95% are singletons. Germline V gives CDR1 SGHRS, CDR2 YFSETQ. The CDR3 is made up of 17 amino acids. V lost 0 bases and J lost 0, with 14 bases in between. Sequenced here: peripheral blood, sampled in the first trimester of pregnancy. This sequence was found in a female donor with multiple sclerosis, enrolled in a pregnancy study. The chain carries TRBV5-1 and TRBJ2-3; maybe TRBD1 (6 bases). The CDR3 region has the DNA TGCGCCAGCAGCTTGGCCCTACAGGGACCTAGCACAGATACGCAGTATTTT. This translates into CASSLALQGPSTDTQYF.